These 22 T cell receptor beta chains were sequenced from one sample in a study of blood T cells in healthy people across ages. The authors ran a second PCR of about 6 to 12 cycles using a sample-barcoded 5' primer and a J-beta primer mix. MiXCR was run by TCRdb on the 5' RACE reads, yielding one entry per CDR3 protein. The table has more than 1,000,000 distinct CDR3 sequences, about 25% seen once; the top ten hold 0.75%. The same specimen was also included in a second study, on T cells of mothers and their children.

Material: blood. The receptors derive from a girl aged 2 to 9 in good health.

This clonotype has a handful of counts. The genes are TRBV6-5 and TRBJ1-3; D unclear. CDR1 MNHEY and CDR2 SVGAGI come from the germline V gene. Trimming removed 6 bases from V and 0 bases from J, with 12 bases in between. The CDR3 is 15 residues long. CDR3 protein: CASRTTQLSGNTIYF. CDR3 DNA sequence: TGTGCCAGCAGAACCACACAGCTCTCTGGAAACACCATATATTTT.

The CDR3 sequence is CASTLQWTAGETQYF. Written as DNA, the CDR3 is TGTGCCAGCACCCTTCAATGGACGGCGGGAGAGACCCAGTACTTC. V and J are TRBV6-2 or TRBV6-3 and TRBJ2-5; D is possibly TRBD2 (5 bases). The CDR3 runs 15 residues. The germline gives CDR1 MNHEY, CDR2 SVGEGT. V was clipped by 7 bases and J by 4 bases, with 19 bases between them.

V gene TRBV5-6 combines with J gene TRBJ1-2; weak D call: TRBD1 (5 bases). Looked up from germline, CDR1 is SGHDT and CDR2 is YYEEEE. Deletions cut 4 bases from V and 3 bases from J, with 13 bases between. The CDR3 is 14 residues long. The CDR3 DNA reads TGTGCCAGCAGCCCGAGCTTGGGGCACTATGGCTACACCTTC. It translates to CASSPSLGHYGYTF.

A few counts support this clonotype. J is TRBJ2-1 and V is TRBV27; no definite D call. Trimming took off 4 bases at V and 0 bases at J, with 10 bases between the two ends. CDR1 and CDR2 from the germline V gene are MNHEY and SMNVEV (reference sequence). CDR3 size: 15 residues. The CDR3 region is CASSSTQSSYNEQFF. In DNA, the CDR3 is TGTGCCAGCAGTTCGACCCAGAGCTCCTACAATGAGCAGTTCTTC.

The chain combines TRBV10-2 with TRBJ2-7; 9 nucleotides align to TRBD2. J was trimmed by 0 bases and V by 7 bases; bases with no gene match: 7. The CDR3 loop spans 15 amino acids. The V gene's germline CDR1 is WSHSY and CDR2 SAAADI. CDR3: CASKVWTSDSYEQYF. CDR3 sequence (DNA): TGCGCCAGCAAAGTTTGGACTAGCGACTCCTACGAGCAGTACTTC.

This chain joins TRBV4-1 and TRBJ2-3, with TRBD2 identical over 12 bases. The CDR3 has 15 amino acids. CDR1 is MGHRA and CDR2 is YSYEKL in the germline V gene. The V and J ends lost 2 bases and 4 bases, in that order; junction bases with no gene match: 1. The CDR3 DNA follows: TGCGCCAGCAGCCAACGACTAGCGGGAGCAGATACGCAGTATTTT. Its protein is CASSQRLAGADTQYF.

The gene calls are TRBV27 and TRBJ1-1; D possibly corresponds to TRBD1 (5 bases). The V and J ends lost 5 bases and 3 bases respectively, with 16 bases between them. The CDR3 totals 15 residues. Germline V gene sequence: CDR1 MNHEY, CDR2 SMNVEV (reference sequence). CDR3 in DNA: TGTGCCAGCAGTCCCTTGGGGGGATTCTACACTGAAGCTTTCTTT. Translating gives CASSPLGGFYTEAFF.

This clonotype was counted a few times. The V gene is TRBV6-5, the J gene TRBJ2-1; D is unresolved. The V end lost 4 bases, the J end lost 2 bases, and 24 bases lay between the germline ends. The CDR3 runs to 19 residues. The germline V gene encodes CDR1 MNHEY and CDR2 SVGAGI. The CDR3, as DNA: TGTGCCAGCAGTTCCTCGGAACCACATAGGACGACGGCCTACAATGAGCAGTTCTTC. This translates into CASSSSEPHRTTAYNEQFF.

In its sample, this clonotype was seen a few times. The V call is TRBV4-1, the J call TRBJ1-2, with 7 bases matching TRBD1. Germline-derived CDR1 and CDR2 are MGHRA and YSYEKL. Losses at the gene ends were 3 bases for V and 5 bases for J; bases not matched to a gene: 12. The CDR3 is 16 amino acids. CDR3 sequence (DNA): TGCGCCAGCAGCCATGACAGACAGGGTTCGAGGTATGGCTACACCTTC. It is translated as CASSHDRQGSRYGYTF.

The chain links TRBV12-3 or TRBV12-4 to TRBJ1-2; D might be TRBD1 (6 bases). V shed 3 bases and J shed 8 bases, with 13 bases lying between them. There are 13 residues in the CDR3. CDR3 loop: CASSLGDIQGYTF. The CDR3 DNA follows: TGTGCCAGCAGTTTGGGGGACATCCAAGGCTACACCTTC.

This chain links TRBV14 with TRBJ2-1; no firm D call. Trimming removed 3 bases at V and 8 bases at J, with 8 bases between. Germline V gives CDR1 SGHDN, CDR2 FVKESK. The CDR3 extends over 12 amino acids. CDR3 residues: CASSHSPYEQFF. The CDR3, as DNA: TGTGCCAGCAGCCATTCCCCCTATGAGCAGTTCTTC.

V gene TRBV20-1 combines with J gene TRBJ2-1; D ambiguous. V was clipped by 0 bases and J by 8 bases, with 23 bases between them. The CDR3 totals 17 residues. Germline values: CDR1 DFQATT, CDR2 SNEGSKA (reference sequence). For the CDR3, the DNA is TGCAGTGCTAGAGAATACTTTGGCCAAGAGCCCCGTTATGAGCAGTTCTTC. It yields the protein CSAREYFGQEPRYEQFF.

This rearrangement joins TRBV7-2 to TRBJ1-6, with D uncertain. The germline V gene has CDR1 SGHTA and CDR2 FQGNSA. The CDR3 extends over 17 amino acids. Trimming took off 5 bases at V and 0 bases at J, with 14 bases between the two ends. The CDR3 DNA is TGTGCCAGCAGCCAAGAAGGGCTGAGCTCCTATAATTCACCCCTCCACTTT. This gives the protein CASSQEGLSSYNSPLHF. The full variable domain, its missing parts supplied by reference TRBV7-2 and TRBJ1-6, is GAGVSQSPSNKVTEKGKDVELRCDPISGHTALYWYRQSLGQGLEFLIYFQGNSAPDKSGLPSDRFSAERTGGSVSTLTIQRTQQEDSAVYLCASSQEGLSSYNSPLHFGNGTRLTVT.

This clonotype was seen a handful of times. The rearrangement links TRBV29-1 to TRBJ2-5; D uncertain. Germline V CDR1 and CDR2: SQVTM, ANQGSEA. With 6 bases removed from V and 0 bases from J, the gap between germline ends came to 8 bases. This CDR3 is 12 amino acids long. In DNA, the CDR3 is TGCAGCGTGAACAGCTACCAAGAGACCCAGTACTTC. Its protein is CSVNSYQETQYF.

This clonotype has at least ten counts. The CDR3 coding sequence is TGCAGTGCTAGCCCCCCCGCTAGCGTAGTCTCCTACGAGCAGTACTTC. Its protein product is CSASPPASVVSYEQYF. The rearrangement joins TRBV20-1 to TRBJ2-7; possibly TRBD2 for D (6 bases). With 3 bases removed from V and 0 bases from J, the gap between germline ends came to 18 bases. CDR1 DFQATT and CDR2 SNEGSKA come from the germline V gene (reference sequence). The CDR3 is 16 residues long.

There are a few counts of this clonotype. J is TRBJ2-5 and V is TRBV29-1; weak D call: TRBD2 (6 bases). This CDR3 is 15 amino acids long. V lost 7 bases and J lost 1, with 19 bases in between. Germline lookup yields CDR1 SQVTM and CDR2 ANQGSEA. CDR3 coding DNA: TGCAGCGGCGGGATGAGGATCTGGAGCCAAGAGACCCAGTACTTC. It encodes CSGGMRIWSQETQYF.

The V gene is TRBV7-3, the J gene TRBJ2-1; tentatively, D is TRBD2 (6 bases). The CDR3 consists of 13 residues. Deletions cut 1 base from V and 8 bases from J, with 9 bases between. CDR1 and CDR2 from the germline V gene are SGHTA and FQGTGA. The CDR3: CASSLRWGDEQFF. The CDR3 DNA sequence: TGTGCCAGCAGCTTAAGATGGGGGGATGAGCAGTTCTTC.

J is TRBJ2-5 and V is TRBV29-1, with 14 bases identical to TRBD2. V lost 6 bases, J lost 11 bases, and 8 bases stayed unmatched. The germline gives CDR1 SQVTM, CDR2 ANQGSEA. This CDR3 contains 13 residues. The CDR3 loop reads CSVGLAGAPEQYF. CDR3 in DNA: TGCAGCGTGGGACTAGCGGGAGCCCCGGAGCAGTACTTC.

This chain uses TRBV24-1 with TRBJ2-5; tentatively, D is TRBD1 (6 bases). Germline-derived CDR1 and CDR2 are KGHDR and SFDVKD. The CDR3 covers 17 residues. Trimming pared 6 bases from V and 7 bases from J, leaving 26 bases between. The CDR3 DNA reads TGTGCCACCAGTACTCAAAATGCTAGGCAGGGGCTTTGGACCCAGTACTTC. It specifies CATSTQNARQGLWTQYF.

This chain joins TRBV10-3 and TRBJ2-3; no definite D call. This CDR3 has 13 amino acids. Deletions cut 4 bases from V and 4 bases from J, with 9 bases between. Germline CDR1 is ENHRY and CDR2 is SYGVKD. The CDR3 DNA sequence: TGTGCCATCAGTGTGACGGGTGCAGATACGCAGTATTTT. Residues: CAISVTGADTQYF.

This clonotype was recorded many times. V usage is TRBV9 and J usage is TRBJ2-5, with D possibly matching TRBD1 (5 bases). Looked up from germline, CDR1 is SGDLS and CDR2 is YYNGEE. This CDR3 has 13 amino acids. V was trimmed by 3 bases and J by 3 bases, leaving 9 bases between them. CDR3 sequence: CASSGGIEETQYF. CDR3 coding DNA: TGTGCCAGCAGCGGGGGCATAGAAGAGACCCAGTACTTC.

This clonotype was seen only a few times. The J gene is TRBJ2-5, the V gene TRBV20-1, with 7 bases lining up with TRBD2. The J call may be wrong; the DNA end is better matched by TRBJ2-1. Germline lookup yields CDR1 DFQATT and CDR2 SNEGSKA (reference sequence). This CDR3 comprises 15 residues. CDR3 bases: TGCAGTGCTACCACCCGGGGGGTTGTGGACAATGAGCAGTTCTTC. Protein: CSATTRGVVDNEQFF.